This TCR beta chain was found in a study of cytomegalovirus exposure and HLA in healthy donors. Findings and limits, study-wide: About 87% or about 30% of the time was how often most TCR beta V segments were productive, according to an earlier analysis. Rarity held for most TCR sequences, but there were some public TCRs that occurred in many donors. The study listed some 160 cytomegalovirus-associated TCR beta chains.

Per the germline V gene, CDR1 is SGHDT and CDR2 is YYEEEE. The CDR3 is 19 amino acids. Losses at the gene ends were 2 bases for V and 4 bases for J; bases not matched to a gene: 13. On this clone itself: Its antigen remains unidentified.

Vbeta (60) and Jbeta (13) primers were used in the PCR. TCRdb keeps only in-frame clones here, not all; method: immunoSEQ multiplex PCR. This table holds under 150,000 clones, approximately 79% found once. The V gene is TRBV5-6, the J gene TRBJ2-5; 14 nucleotides line up with TRBD2. Input material: PBMCs. This receptor was taken from a woman in her thirties in good health and CMV-seronegative. CDR3 protein: CASSFLSRTSGGRGETQYF. DNA for the CDR3: TGTGCCAGCAGCTTCCTATCCCGGACTAGCGGGGGGCGAGGAGAGACCCAGTACTTC.